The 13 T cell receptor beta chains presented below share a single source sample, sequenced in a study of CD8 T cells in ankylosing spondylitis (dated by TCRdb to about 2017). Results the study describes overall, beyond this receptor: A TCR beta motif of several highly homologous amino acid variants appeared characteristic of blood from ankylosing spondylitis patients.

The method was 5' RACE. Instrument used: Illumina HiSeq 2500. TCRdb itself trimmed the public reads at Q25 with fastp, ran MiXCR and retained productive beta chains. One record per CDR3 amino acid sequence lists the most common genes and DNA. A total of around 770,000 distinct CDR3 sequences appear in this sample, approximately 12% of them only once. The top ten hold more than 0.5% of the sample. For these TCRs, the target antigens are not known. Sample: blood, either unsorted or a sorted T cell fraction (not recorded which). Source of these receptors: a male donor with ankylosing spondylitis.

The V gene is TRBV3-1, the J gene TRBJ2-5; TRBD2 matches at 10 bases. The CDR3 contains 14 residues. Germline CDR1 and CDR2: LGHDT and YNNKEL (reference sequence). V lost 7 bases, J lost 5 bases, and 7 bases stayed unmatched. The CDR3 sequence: CASTLAGGGETQYF. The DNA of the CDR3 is TGTGCCAGCACCTTAGCGGGAGGAGGGGAGACCCAGTACTTC.

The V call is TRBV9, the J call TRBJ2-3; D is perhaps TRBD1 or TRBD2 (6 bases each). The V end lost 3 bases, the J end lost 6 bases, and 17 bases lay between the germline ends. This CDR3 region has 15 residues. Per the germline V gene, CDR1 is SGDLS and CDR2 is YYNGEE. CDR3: CASSATGTRVDTQYF. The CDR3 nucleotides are TGTGCCAGCAGCGCCACAGGGACTCGCGTGGATACGCAGTATTTT.

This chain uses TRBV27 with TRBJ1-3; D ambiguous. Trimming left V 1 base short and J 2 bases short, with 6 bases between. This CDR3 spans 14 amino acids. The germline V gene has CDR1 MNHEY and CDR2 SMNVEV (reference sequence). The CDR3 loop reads CASSLWGPGNTIYF. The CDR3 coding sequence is TGTGCCAGCAGTTTATGGGGTCCTGGAAACACCATATATTTT.

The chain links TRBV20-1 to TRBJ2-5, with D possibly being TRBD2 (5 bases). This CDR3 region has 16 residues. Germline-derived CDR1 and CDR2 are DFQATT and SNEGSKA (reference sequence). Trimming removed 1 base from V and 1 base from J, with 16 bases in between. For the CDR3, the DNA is TGCAGTGCTAGAGGGTCGTCCAGTGGGAGCCAAGAGACCCAGTACTTC. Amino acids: CSARGSSSGSQETQYF.

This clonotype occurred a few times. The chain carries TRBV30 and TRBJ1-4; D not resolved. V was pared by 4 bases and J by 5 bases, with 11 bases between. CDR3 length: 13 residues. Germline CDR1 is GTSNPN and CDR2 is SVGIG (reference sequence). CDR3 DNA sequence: TGTGCCTGGACCTCGGTCCAAAATGAAAAACTGTTTTTT. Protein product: CAWTSVQNEKLFF.

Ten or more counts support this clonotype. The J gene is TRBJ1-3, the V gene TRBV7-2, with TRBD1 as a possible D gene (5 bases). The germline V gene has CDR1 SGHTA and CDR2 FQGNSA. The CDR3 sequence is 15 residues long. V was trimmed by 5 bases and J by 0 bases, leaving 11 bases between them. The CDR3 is CASSQQAISGNTIYF. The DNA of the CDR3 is TGTGCCAGCAGCCAACAGGCGATCTCTGGAAACACCATATATTTT.

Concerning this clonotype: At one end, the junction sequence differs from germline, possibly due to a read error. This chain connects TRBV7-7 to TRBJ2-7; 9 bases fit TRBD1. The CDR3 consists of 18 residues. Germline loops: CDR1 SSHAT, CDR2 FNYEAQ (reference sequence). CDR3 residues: CASSFYPSTGGLIGEQYF. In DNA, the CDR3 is TGTGCTAGCAGCTTCTACCCCAGTACAGGGGGCCTAATCGGCGAGCAGTACTTC.

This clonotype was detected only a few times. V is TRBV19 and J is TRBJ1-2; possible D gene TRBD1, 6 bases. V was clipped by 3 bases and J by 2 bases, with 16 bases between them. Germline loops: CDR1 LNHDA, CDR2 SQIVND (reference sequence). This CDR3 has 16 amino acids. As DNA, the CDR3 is TGTGCCAGTAGTATCGTCAGGACAGATATCAACTATGGCTACACCTTC. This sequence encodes CASSIVRTDINYGYTF.

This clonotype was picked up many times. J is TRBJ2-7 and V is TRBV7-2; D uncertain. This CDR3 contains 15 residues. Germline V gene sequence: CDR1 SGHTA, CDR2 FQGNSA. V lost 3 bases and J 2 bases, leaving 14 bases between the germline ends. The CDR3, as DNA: TGTGCCAGCAGCTTTTCGCCCTCGGGCCCCTACGAGCAGTACTTC. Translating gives CASSFSPSGPYEQYF.

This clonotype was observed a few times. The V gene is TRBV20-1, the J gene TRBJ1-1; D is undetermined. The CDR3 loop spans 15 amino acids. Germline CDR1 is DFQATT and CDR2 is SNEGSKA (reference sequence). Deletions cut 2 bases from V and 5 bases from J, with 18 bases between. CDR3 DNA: TGCAGTGCTAGAAACCGGAGGGATTACTTGACTGAAGCTTTCTTT. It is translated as CSARNRRDYLTEAFF.

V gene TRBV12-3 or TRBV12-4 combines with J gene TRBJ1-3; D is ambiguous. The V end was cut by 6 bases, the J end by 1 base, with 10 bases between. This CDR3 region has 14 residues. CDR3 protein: CASSLWPSGNTIYF. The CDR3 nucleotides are TGTGCCAGCAGCCTTTGGCCTTCTGGAAACACCATATATTTT.

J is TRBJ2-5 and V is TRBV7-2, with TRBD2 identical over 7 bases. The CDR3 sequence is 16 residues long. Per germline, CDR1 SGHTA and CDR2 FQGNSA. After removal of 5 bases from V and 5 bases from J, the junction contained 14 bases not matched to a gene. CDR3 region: CASSAGLGAGRETQYF. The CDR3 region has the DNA TGTGCCAGCAGCGCTGGACTAGGGGCGGGCCGTGAGACCCAGTACTTC.

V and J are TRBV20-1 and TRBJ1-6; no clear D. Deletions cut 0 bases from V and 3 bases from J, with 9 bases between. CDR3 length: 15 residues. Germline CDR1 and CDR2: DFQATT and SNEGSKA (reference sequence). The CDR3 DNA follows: TGCAGTGCTAGAGATCACAGAGACTATAATTCACCCCTCCACTTT. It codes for CSARDHRDYNSPLHF.